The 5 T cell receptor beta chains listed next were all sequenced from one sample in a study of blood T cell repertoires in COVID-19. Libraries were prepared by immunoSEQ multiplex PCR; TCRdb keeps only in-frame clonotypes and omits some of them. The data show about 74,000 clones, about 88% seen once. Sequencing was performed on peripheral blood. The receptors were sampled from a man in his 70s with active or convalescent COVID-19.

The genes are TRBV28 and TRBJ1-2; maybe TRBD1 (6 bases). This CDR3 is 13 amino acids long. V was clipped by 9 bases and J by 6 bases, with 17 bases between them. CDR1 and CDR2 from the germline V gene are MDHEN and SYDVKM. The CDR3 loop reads CASRTALPNGYTF. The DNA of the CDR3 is TGTGCCAGTAGGACAGCCCTACCCAATGGCTACACCTTC.

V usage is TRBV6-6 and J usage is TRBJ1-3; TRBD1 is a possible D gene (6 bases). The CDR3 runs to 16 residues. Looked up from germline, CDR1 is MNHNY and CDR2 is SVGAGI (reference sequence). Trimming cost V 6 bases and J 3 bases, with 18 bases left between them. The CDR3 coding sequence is TGTGCCAGCAGAGGCACCGGGGGGCGCAGTGGAAACACCATATATTTT. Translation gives CASRGTGGRSGNTIYF.

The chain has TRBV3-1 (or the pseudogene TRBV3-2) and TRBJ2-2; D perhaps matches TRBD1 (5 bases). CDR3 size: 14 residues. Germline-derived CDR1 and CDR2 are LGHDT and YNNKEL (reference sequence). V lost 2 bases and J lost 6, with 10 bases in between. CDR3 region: CASSQPGSAGELFF. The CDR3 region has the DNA TGTGCCAGCAGCCAACCAGGGTCGGCCGGGGAGCTGTTTTTT.

The CDR3 loop reads CSAGNTEAFF. The CDR3 bases are TGCAGTGCCGGGAACACTGAAGCTTTCTTT. The rearrangement joins TRBV20-1 to TRBJ1-1; no reliable D call. Germline values: CDR1 DFQATT, CDR2 SNEGSKA (reference sequence). The CDR3 totals 10 residues. Trimming left V 6 bases short and J 1 base short, with 3 bases between.

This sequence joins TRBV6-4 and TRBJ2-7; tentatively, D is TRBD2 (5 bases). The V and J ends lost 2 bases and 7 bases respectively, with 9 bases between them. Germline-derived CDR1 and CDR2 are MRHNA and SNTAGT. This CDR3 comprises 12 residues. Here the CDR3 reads CASSDGTGEQYF. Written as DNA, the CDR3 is TGTGCCAGCAGTGACGGCACGGGGGAGCAGTACTTC.